This TCR beta chain was identified in a study of blood T cells in healthy people across ages. Findings and limits, study-wide: Both higher diversity and more naive CD4+ cells marked long-lived donors when set against aged donors.

A second PCR, run for 7 to 11 cycles, used a sample-barcoded 5' primer plus a J-beta primer mix. All cDNA molecules were each tagged by a template-switch adaptor with 12 random nucleotides. TCRdb redid the calling of the 5' RACE reads with MiXCR, one entry per CDR3 protein. The profile shows about 680,000 distinct CDR3 sequences, more than 40% of them singletons. Comments on this clonotype: Its specificity is not known.

Each of the donors had 8 to 10 milliliters of peripheral blood drawn into EDTA-treated Vacutainer tubes. CDR1 and CDR2 (germline): SEHNR, FQNEAQ (reference sequence). Trimming took 10 bases from V and 8 from J, leaving 15 bases between them. The CDR3 spans 12 residues. The receptor was isolated from a woman aged 60-75 years in good health. Sequenced input: blood. The chain recombines TRBV7-9 with TRBJ2-1, with D possibly called TRBD1 or TRBD2 (5 bases each). CDR3 protein: CATGWGYDEQFF. DNA for the CDR3: TGTGCCACCGGTTGGGGGTACGATGAGCAGTTCTTC.